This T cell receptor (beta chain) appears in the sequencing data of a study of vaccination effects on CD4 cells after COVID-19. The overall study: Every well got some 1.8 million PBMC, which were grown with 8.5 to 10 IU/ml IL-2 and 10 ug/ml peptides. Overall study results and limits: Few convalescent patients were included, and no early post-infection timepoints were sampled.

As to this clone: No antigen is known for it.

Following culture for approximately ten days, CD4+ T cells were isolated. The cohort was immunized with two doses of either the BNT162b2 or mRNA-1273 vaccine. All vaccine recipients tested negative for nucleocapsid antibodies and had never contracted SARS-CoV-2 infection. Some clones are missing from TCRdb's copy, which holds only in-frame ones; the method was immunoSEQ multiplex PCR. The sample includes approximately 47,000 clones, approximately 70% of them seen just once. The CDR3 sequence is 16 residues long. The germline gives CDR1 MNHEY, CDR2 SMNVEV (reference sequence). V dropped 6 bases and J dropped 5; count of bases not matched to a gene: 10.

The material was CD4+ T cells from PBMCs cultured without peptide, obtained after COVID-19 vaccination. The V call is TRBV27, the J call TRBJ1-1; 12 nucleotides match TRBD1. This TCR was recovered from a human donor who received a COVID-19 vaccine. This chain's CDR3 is CASRAGQGARGTEAFF. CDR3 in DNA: TGTGCCAGCAGAGCGGGACAGGGGGCGCGGGGAACTGAAGCTTTCTTT.